This T cell receptor beta chain was profiled in a study of CD8+CD57+ T cells in acquired aplastic anemia. Turning to the study itself: CD4+ and CD8+ cells, once sorted, gave DNA averaging about 3 ug. Study-wide findings and caveats: Patients and controls were found to share twenty-nine CD8+ CDR3 sequences.

Points on this clonotype: Antigen specificity is unknown.

All patients picked for sequencing had shown, by flow cytometry, an expansion of CD8+CD57+ cells. Genomic DNA was employed as the template in profiling TCR beta VDJ and CDR3. In TCRdb, the reads were re-called with MiXCR into one record per CDR3 protein. In the table there are hundreds of thousands of distinct CDR3 sequences, around a third of which are singletons. Germline V gene sequence: CDR1 KGHSH, CDR2 LQKENI. The germline V and J ends were trimmed by 2 bases and 10 bases, with 12 bases remaining between them. The CDR3 contains 14 residues. The receptor was derived from a human donor with aplastic anemia. The genes are TRBV18 and TRBJ1-6; possibly TRBD1 for D (5 bases). The specimen sequenced was sorted CD4+, CD8+, or CD8+CD57+ T cells (not recorded which) from PBMCs. CDR3 in amino acids: CASSPNGDGSPLHF. Here the CDR3 DNA reads TGTGCCAGCTCACCAAATGGGGACGGATCACCCCTCCACTTT.